This T cell receptor beta chain was obtained from a study of regulatory T cells in long-lasting Graves disease. Study findings and constraints: Persistent disease preferred TRBV28, TRBJ1-2 and TRBJ2-5.

Sample time point: newly diagnosed GD, antithyroid drugs for less than 3 months. Generation of the TCR library employed RNA extracted from PBMCs. This clonotype was seen at least ten times. Its cognate antigen is unknown. Building the TCR beta libraries relied on iRepertoire HTBI primers, and CDR3 regions underwent Arm-PCR. MiXCR was run by TCRdb on the multiplex PCR reads, yielding one entry per CDR3 protein. Of over 350,000 distinct CDR3 sequences in the sample, 13% to 15% were seen once. V trimming: 6 bases; J trimming: 0 bases; junction bases outside the gene matches: 6. Germline V gene data show CDR1 as MDHEN and CDR2 as SYDVKM. The CDR3 has 15 residues. This sample also belongs to another study, concerning T cells in Graves' hyperthyroidism and ophthalmopathy.

The specimen comprised peripheral blood mononuclear cells (PBMCs), sampled at new diagnosis, from a patient treated with antithyroid drugs. This chain links TRBV28 with TRBJ2-3; 7 bases line up with TRBD1. This clonotype was obtained from a woman aged 45-65 years with Graves disease. Here the CDR3 reads CASSHGQESTDTQYF. In DNA form, the CDR3 reads TGTGCCAGCAGCCACGGACAGGAGAGCACAGATACGCAGTATTTT.